The present T cell receptor beta chain was sequenced within a study of OX40 agonist ivuxolimab in advanced cancers. Background on the study: Every 2 weeks, ivuxolimab was infused into the patients intravenously at between 0.01 and 10 mg/kg. Study findings and constraints: Researchers report that CD8+ T cells had, on average, more expanded clones than CD4+.

About this clone: Its antigen is unidentified.

The CDR3 runs 14 residues. Germline V gene data show CDR1 as SGHRS and CDR2 as YFSETQ. The J segment lost 1 base and the V segment lost 4 bases, leaving 3 bases of the junction unmatched. Clones were sequenced by immunoSEQ multiplex PCR, and TCRdb holds only the in-frame ones, with some missing. The data show about 65,000 clones, with 87% seen just once and approximately 0.39% held by the top ten. No patient had autoimmune disease or received systemic immunosuppression. Peripheral blood came from all dose cohorts at three timepoints. The sample consisted of CD4+ or CD8+ T cells sorted from blood, taken in a trial of the OX40 agonist ivuxolimab. This TCR was recovered from an adult with an advanced solid tumor such as melanoma, head and neck, liver or kidney cancer. This rearrangement joins TRBV5-1 to TRBJ2-5; 8 bases agree with TRBD2. This CDR3 is CASSTAGGQETQYF. The CDR3, as DNA: TGCGCCAGCAGCACCGCGGGGGGCCAAGAGACCCAGTACTTC.